One and the same sample provided the 27 T cell receptor beta chains below, sequenced in a study of CD8+CD57+ T cells in acquired aplastic anemia. Patients chosen for sequencing had CD8+CD57+ cells that had expanded, as shown by flow cytometry. The study profiled TCR beta VDJ and CDR3 using genomic DNA as template. From the reads, TCRdb called clonotypes with MiXCR, one entry per CDR3 protein. Altogether 180,000 or so distinct CDR3 sequences are present, around 48% being singletons, with the ten largest covering about 1.7%. Sequenced input: sorted CD4+, CD8+, or CD8+CD57+ T cells (not recorded which) from PBMCs. The receptors stem from a human donor with aplastic anemia.

This clonotype was detected only once. The J gene is TRBJ2-1, the V gene TRBV19; 7 nucleotides match TRBD1. This CDR3 is built from 13 residues. Trimming at V came to 6 bases and at J to 9 bases, leaving 8 bases not matched to a gene. The V gene's germline CDR1 is LNHDA and CDR2 SQIVND (reference sequence). The CDR3 is CASRSQGDLEQFF. For the CDR3, the DNA is TGTGCCAGTAGATCCCAGGGGGATCTTGAGCAGTTCTTC.

The rearrangement links TRBV29-1 to TRBJ1-2; TRBD1 matches at 9 bases. The CDR3 is 14 residues long. CDR1 and CDR2 from the germline V gene are SQVTM and ANQGSEA. The ends lost 2 bases at V and 4 bases at J; junction bases unmatched: 5. The CDR3 spells CSVEKGTGTYGYTF. CDR3 nucleotides: TGCAGCGTTGAAAAAGGGACAGGGACCTATGGCTACACCTTC.

This clonotype has at least ten counts. The genes are TRBV7-2 and TRBJ1-2; D might be TRBD1 (6 bases). CDR3 size: 15 residues. V was clipped by 5 bases and J by 4 bases, with 17 bases between them. Germline assignment: CDR1 SGHTA and CDR2 FQGNSA. The CDR3 coding sequence is TGTGCCAGCAGCCCAACCGCGGCGGACAGCTATGGCTACACCTTC. Protein sequence: CASSPTAADSYGYTF. Full variable domain (rest looked up from reference TRBV7-2 and TRBJ1-2): GAGVSQSPSNKVTEKGKDVELRCDPISGHTALYWYRQSLGQGLEFLIYFQGNSAPDKSGLPSDRFSAERTGGSVSTLTIQRTQQEDSAVYLCASSPTAADSYGYTFGSGTRLTVV.

A few counts support this clonotype. Possible read error: a much larger clone is one base away. Written as DNA, the CDR3 is TGCAGTGCCACGACAGAGGAGGCGGGGGGGCAGTATTTT. The encoded protein is CSATTEEAGGQYF. V is TRBV20-1 and J is TRBJ2-3, with 8 bases identical to TRBD2. The CDR3 runs to 13 residues. Trimming removed 6 bases from V and 11 bases from J; junction bases left unmatched: 13. The germline V gene encodes CDR1 DFQATT and CDR2 SNEGSKA (reference sequence).

This clonotype was detected ten times or more. This chain joins TRBV5-1 and TRBJ2-3, with D possibly matching TRBD2 (6 bases). The CDR3 loop spans 16 amino acids. With 4 bases removed from V and 0 bases from J, the gap between germline ends came to 15 bases. The germline CDR1 and CDR2 sequences are SGHRS and YFSETQ. This CDR3 is CASSERAGPSTDTQYF. CDR3 in DNA: TGCGCCAGCAGCGAGAGGGCGGGACCTAGCACAGATACGCAGTATTTT.

The chain joins TRBV4-1 to TRBJ2-7; 10 nucleotides agree with TRBD1. There are 15 residues in the CDR3. CDR1 is MGHRA, CDR2 YSYEKL, per germline. V lost 0 bases and J lost 3; bases outside the gene matches: 2. As DNA, the CDR3 is TGCGCCAGCAGCCAAGACCGGGACAGGGGCTACGAGCAGTACTTC. It is translated as CASSQDRDRGYEQYF.

This chain joins TRBV7-6 and TRBJ1-5; D is perhaps TRBD1 (5 bases). The length of the CDR3 is 14 residues. With 1 base removed from V and 7 bases from J, the gap between germline ends came to 11 bases. Germline values: CDR1 SGHVS, CDR2 FNYEAQ. The CDR3 nucleotides are TGTGCCAGCAGCTTAGTGCAGGGTTCCCAGCCCCAGCATTTT. Amino acid sequence: CASSLVQGSQPQHF. The full variable domain, completed using reference TRBV7-6 and TRBJ1-5, is GAGVSQSPRYKVTKRGQDVALRCDPISGHVSLYWYRQALGQGPEFLTYFNYEAQQDKSGLPNDRFSAERPEGSISTLTIQRTEQRDSAMYRCASSLVQGSQPQHFGDGTRLSIL.

There are many counts of this clonotype. CDR3 sequence: CASSSLDRGNGYTF. CDR3 nucleotide sequence: TGTGCCAGCAGTTCCCTGGACAGGGGGAACGGCTACACCTTC. The rearrangement joins TRBV6-5 to TRBJ1-2; 10 bases are shared with TRBD1. The germline gives CDR1 MNHEY, CDR2 SVGAGI. The CDR3 has 14 amino acids. Trimming took 4 bases from V and 8 from J; bases not matched to a gene: 7.

V gene TRBV20-1 combines with J gene TRBJ2-3; D uncertain. V was trimmed by 3 bases and J by 4 bases, leaving 17 bases between them. In germline, CDR1 is DFQATT, CDR2 SNEGSKA (reference sequence). The CDR3 loop spans 15 amino acids. The CDR3 DNA sequence: TGCAGTGCTAGGGAGTCAGTAGTGGTCCCAGATACGCAGTATTTT. As protein: CSARESVVVPDTQYF.

The rearrangement uses TRBV14 and TRBJ1-3; a possible D gene is TRBD1 (5 bases). The germline CDR1 and CDR2 sequences are SGHDN and FVKESK. CDR3 length equals 15 residues. V was pared by 5 bases and J by 7 bases, with 18 bases between. In nucleotides, the CDR3 is TGTGCCAGCAGCGTAGATGCAGGGATTGGGAACACCATATATTTT. Translation gives CASSVDAGIGNTIYF.

V and J are TRBV20-1 and TRBJ2-5, with 7 bases lining up with TRBD1. Germline V gives CDR1 DFQATT, CDR2 SNEGSKA (reference sequence). J lost 1 base, V lost 5 bases, and 16 bases had no gene match. The CDR3 runs 17 residues. The CDR3 DNA is TGCAGTGCTTCTACAGGGGCGGCTAGCCCTGGCCAAGAGACCCAGTACTTC. Translation gives CSASTGAASPGQETQYF.

This clonotype was seen more than once but under ten times. This sequence joins TRBV2 and TRBJ1-3; TRBD1 matches at 7 bases. Germline trimming cut 7 bases from V and 0 bases from J; bases unmatched to any gene: 3. CDR1 is SNHLY, CDR2 FYNNEI, per germline. CDR3 size: 14 residues. The CDR3 loop is CASKGTVSGNTIYF. CDR3 sequence (DNA): TGTGCCAGCAAAGGGACAGTCTCTGGAAACACCATATATTTT.

This clonotype has only a few counts. The CDR3 loop reads CASTRGETQYF. The CDR3 region has the DNA TGTGCCAGCACCCGTGGTGAGACCCAGTACTTC. The rearrangement links TRBV6-6 to TRBJ2-5; D is uncertain. Trimming took off 7 bases at V and 5 bases at J, with 8 bases between the two ends. CDR3 length: 11 residues. Germline-derived CDR1 and CDR2 are MNHNY and SVGAGI (reference sequence).

This clonotype was seen repeatedly, ten times or more. CDR3 nucleotide sequence: TGTGCCAGCACAGGCGGGGGACATAATTCACCCCTCCACTTT. It translates to CASTGGGHNSPLHF. The chain joins TRBV27 to TRBJ1-6; maybe TRBD1 (5 bases). Germline V gives CDR1 MNHEY, CDR2 SMNVEV (reference sequence). The CDR3 runs to 14 residues. Deletions cut 7 bases from V and 5 bases from J, with 12 bases between.

This chain uses TRBV7-9 with TRBJ1-3, with D hard to call. The CDR3 totals 14 residues. Germline assignment: CDR1 SEHNR and CDR2 FQNEAQ (reference sequence). V gave up 5 bases and J gave up 2 bases, with 10 bases separating them. The CDR3 sequence: CASSKPSAGNTIYF. In DNA, the CDR3 is TGTGCCAGCAGCAAACCCTCGGCTGGAAACACCATATATTTT.

This clonotype was seen a few times. A much larger clone differs from this one at a single base, so this may be a read error. V and J are TRBV20-1 and TRBJ2-2, with a tentative D call TRBD2 (5 bases). The germline V gene encodes CDR1 DFQATT and CDR2 SNEGSKA (reference sequence). This CDR3 comprises 12 residues. The CDR3: CSAPQTHGELVF. The CDR3 region has the DNA TGCAGTGCTCCACAGACCCACGGGGAGCTGGTTTTT.

CDR3 sequence: CASSLWANPYEQYF. The CDR3 DNA follows: TGTGCCAGCAGCTTGTGGGCGAACCCTTACGAGCAGTACTTC. The chain couples TRBV5-6 to TRBJ2-7; D is undetermined. The CDR3 runs 14 residues. V was clipped by 1 base and J by 4 bases, with 12 bases between them. Germline CDR1 reads SGHDT; CDR2 reads YYEEEE.

With respect to this clonotype: A much larger clone is a single base away; this may be a read error. V gene TRBV6-2 or TRBV6-3 combines with J gene TRBJ2-7; D is ambiguous. The CDR3 spans 13 residues. CDR1 is MNHEY and CDR2 is SVGEGT in the germline V gene. Trimming took off 6 bases at V and 5 bases at J, with 14 bases between the two ends. DNA for the CDR3: TGTGCCAGCAGCTCCGACGGCGGCCACGAGCAGTACTTC. It yields the protein CASSSDGGHEQYF.

This clonotype was detected ten times or more. The chain couples TRBV4-2 to TRBJ2-1, with a possible D match to TRBD1 (6 bases). V lost 4 bases to trimming and J lost 4 bases, with 14 bases between them. The CDR3 totals 15 residues. Germline values: CDR1 LGHNA, CDR2 YNFKEQ. In nucleotides, the CDR3 is TGTGCCAGCAGCCCGTCGGGGACAACTTACAATGAGCAGTTCTTC. Translated, it gives CASSPSGTTYNEQFF.

The V and J genes are TRBV9 and TRBJ2-5; 8 positions agree with TRBD1. The CDR3 consists of 16 residues. CDR1 SGDLS and CDR2 YYNGEE come from the germline V gene. Losses at the gene ends were 0 bases for V and 0 bases for J; bases not matched to a gene: 4. CDR3 sequence reads: CASSVETGGYQETQYF. The CDR3 region has the DNA TGTGCCAGCAGCGTAGAAACAGGGGGGTACCAAGAGACCCAGTACTTC. Using reference TRBV9 and TRBJ2-5 for the parts outside the CDR3, the full variable domain is DSGVTQTPKHLITATGQRVTLRCSPRSGDLSVYWYQQSLDQGLQFLIQYYNGEERAKGNILERFSAQQFPDLHSELNLSSLELGDSALYFCASSVETGGYQETQYFGPGTRLLVL.

This clonotype occurred many times. J is TRBJ2-5 and V is TRBV11-2, with D maybe TRBD2 (6 bases). The CDR3 consists of 12 residues. The V end was cut by 5 bases, the J end by 9 bases, with 13 bases between. Germline V gives CDR1 SGHAT, CDR2 FQNNGV. The CDR3, as DNA: TGTGCCAGCAGCCCCCAACGCGGGGCCCAGTACTTC. Its protein product is CASSPQRGAQYF.

The chain has TRBV5-1 and TRBJ1-1; 11 nucleotides match TRBD1. V gave up 0 bases and J gave up 7 bases; unmatched junction bases: 5. This CDR3 region has 15 residues. Germline V lookup: CDR1 SGHRS, CDR2 YFSETQ. Here the CDR3 reads CASSLAGTGGGEAFF. CDR3 DNA: TGCGCCAGCAGCTTGGCCGGGACAGGGGGAGGTGAAGCTTTCTTT.

Notes on this clonotype: This may arise from a read error, as a much more abundant clone is one base away. Likely a read error: the CDR3 ends without its conserved phenylalanine or tryptophan. The gene calls are TRBV14 and TRBJ2-7, with TRBD2 as a possible D gene (5 bases). The V end lost 2 bases, the J end lost 4 bases, and 18 bases lay between the germline ends. Germline loops: CDR1 SGHDN, CDR2 FVKESK. The CDR3 length is 16 residues. This CDR3 is CASSQSRRAGGYEQYL. Here the CDR3 DNA reads TGTGCCAGCAGCCAATCTCGGCGGGCGGGCGGTTACGAGCAGTACCTC.

The chain joins TRBV12-3 or TRBV12-4 to TRBJ2-7, with unresolved D. Trimming shortened V by 5 bases and J by 7 bases, and 12 bases separated the two germline ends. The CDR3 is 12 amino acids. CDR3 in DNA: TGTGCCAGCAGTCTCTTCGGTCGGGAGCAGTACTTC. It encodes CASSLFGREQYF.

As concerns this clonotype: This may be a read error, as it is one base from a much larger clone. The rearrangement uses TRBV19 and TRBJ2-4; D is undetermined. The CDR3 is 15 residues long. V was shortened by 7 bases and J by 0 bases, with 13 bases between the two germline ends. Germline values: CDR1 LNHDA, CDR2 SQIVND (reference sequence). CDR3 nucleotides: TGTGCCAGTAACTCCGGAGTACTAGCCAAAAACATTCAGTACTTC. This codes for CASNSGVLAKNIQYF.

Details on this clonotype: The junction departs from germline at one end; a sequencing error may be responsible. The J gene is TRBJ2-7, the V gene TRBV7-2; D might be TRBD1 (6 bases). CDR1 and CDR2 from the germline V gene are SGHTA and FQGNSA. This CDR3 spans 13 amino acids. The CDR3 loop is CASSLQGSCERYF. The CDR3 DNA follows: TGTGCCAGCAGCTTGCAGGGGAGTTGCGAGCGGTACTTC.

CDR3 amino acids: CASSVFVADTDTQYF. The CDR3 DNA reads as TGTGCCAGCAGCGTATTTGTGGCTGACACAGATACGCAGTATTTT. V gene TRBV9 combines with J gene TRBJ2-3; D unclear. Per germline, CDR1 SGDLS and CDR2 YYNGEE. Trimming removed 1 base from V and 2 bases from J, with 11 bases in between. CDR3 length: 15 amino acids.